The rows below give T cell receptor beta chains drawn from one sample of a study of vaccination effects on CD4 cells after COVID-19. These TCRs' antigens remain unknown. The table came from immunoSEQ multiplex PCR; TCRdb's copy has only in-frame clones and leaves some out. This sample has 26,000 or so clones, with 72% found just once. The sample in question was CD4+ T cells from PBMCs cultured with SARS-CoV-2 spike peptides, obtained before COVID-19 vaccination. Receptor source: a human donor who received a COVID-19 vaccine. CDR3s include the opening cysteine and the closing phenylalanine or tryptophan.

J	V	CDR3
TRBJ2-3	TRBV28	CASSSQPSGTSNKKQYF
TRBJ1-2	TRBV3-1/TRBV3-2	CASSPDQGQGRGYTF
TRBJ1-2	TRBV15	CATRGEGKYYGYTF
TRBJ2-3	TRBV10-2	CASSASSGRWGDTQYF
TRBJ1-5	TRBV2	CASSEFQSQPQHF
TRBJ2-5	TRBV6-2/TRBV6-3	CASSYPTSGRTQETQYF
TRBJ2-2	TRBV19	CASSTQLYTNTGELFF
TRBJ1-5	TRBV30	CAWSVQGVGNQPQHF
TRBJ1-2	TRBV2	CASSAQPGQVYGYTF
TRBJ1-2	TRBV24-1	CATSEAEGMRDGYTF
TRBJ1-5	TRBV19	CASSGQLYSNQPQHF
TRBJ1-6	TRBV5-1	CASRPGGGYGDSPLHF
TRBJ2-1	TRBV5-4	CASSLTVNGEQFF
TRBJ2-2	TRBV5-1	CASSPGLAGNTGELFF
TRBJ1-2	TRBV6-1	CASSGRDRGRLNYGYTF
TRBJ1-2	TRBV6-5	CASSYSARADGYTF
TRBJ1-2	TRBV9	CASSVGYGYTF
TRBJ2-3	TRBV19	CASSIDILDTQYF
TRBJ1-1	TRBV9	CASSVAWGGTEAFF
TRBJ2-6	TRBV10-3	CAISPGQGSGANVLTF
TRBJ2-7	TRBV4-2	CASSQLTGGIYEQYF
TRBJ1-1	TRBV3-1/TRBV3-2	CASSPRQGFEAFF
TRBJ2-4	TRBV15	CATSSPRGTAAKNIQYF
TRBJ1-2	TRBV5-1	CASSLKSGARGYTF
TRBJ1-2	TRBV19	CASSMTAGYGYTF
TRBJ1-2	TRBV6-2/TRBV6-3	CASSEGQNYGYTF
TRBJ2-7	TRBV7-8	CASSLEGTSKYEQYF
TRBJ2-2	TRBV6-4	CASSDSQGDTGELFF
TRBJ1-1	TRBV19	CASSSGLNTEAFF
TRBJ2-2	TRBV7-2	CASSLKVGAGELFF
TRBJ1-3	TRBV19	CASRLSGNTIYF
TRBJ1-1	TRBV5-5	CASKYRVGRSLMNTEAFF
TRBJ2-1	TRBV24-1	CATSERGLAGDEQFF
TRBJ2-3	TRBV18	CASSPRLAGDRTDTQYF
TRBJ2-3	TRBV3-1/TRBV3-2	CASSLRPGTSGGRDTQYF
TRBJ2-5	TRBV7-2	CASSLSGTAGTQYF
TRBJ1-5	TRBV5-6	CASSLARVGNQPQHF
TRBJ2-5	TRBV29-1	CSVVPGRETQYF
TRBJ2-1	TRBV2	CASPGTSGTYNEQFF
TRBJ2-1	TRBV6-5	CASSQSGQGYNEQFF
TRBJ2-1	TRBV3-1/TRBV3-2	CASSPGTTSGRLKNYNEQFF
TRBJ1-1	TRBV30	CAWSPPGEF
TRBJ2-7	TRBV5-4	CASTLNGGTYEQYF
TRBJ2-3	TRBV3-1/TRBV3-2	CASSQGWARGADTQYF
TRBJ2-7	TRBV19	CASSIDASGRSYEQYF
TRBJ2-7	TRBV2	CASSPPLDLNEQYF
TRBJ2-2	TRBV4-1	CASSTSTGNTGELFF
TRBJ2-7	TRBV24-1	CATSETGTLGHYEQYF
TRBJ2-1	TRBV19	CASRGLAHSYNEQFF
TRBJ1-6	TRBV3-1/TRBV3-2	CASSHLGTGDNSPLHF